The 9 T cell receptor beta chains reported below all come from one sample, sequenced in a study of cytomegalovirus exposure and HLA in healthy donors. The PCR ran on 60 Vbeta and 13 Jbeta primers. TCRdb keeps only in-frame clones here, not all; method: immunoSEQ multiplex PCR. The data show 60,000 to 80,000 clones, with roughly 77% seen just once and less than 7% held by the top ten. What was sequenced was PBMCs. Source of these receptors: a woman in her 30s in good health and CMV-seronegative.

The DNA of the CDR3 is TGTGCCAGCAGTTACGCCGGGGGGCTAGCGGGAGCGCAGCAGTACTTC. Protein product: CASSYAGGLAGAQQYF. V gene TRBV6-5 combines with J gene TRBJ2-7, with 10 nucleotides matching TRBD2. V lost 2 bases to trimming and J lost 8 bases; unmatched junction nucleotides: 12. From germline, CDR1 is MNHEY and CDR2 SVGAGI. The CDR3 extends over 16 amino acids.

This chain links TRBV27 with TRBJ1-2; 8 nucleotides match TRBD1. This CDR3 comprises 15 residues. V shed 7 bases, J shed 4 bases, and the junction held 11 bases outside the gene matches. CDR1 MNHEY and CDR2 SMNVEV come from the germline V gene (reference sequence). The CDR3 sequence is CASTLRTGFFYGYTF. As DNA, the CDR3 is TGTGCCAGCACCCTTAGGACAGGGTTTTTCTATGGCTACACCTTC.

The chain is built from TRBV18 and TRBJ2-5; 9 nucleotides align to TRBD1. V shed 0 bases, J shed 13 bases, and the junction held 6 bases outside the gene matches. Germline CDR1 KGHSH, CDR2 LQKENI. There are 13 residues in the CDR3. The CDR3 DNA is TGTGCCAGCTCACCACCGGACAGGGGTGAAATGTACTTC. Protein: CASSPPDRGEMYF. The variable domain in full, with the rest retrieved from reference TRBV18 and TRBJ2-5, is NAGVMQNPRHLVRRRGQEARLRCSPMKGHSHVYWYRQLPEEGLKFMVYLQKENIIDESGMPKERFSAEFPKEGPSILRIQQVVRGDSAAYFCASSPPDRGEMYFGPGTRLLVL.

The chain carries TRBV5-6 and TRBJ2-5; D not resolved. V was clipped by 6 bases and J by 6 bases, with 12 bases between them. The CDR3 length is 12 residues. Per the germline V gene, CDR1 is SGHDT and CDR2 is YYEEEE. CDR3 bases: TGTGCCAGCATCCCGAGAGGAAAGACCCAGTACTTC. Its translation is CASIPRGKTQYF.

The chain has TRBV5-4 and TRBJ1-2; the D is unclear. The CDR3 has 14 residues. Germline lookup yields CDR1 SGHNT and CDR2 YYREEE (reference sequence). Trimming cost V 4 bases and J 4 bases, with 14 bases left between them. The CDR3 DNA sequence: TGTGCCAGCAGCCAATGGAACAGTCCCTATGGCTACACCTTC. Encoded protein: CASSQWNSPYGYTF. Combining the CDR3 with reference TRBV5-4 and TRBJ1-2 gives the whole variable domain ETGVTQSPTHLIKTRGQQVTLRCSSQSGHNTVSWYQQALGQGPQFIFQYYREEENGRGNFPPRFSGLQFPNYSSELNVNALELDDSALYLCASSQWNSPYGYTFGSGTRLTVV.

This chain links TRBV30 with TRBJ2-7; 7 positions match TRBD1. This CDR3 is built from 12 residues. The germline CDR1 and CDR2 sequences are GTSNPN and SVGIG (reference sequence). After removal of 5 bases from V and 5 bases from J, the junction contained 6 bases not matched to a gene. CDR3 nucleotide sequence: TGTGCCTGGTCGACAGGGTTGGACGAGCAGTACGTC. It codes for CAWSTGLDEQYV.

The chain is built from TRBV18 and TRBJ2-7; D unresolved. From germline, CDR1 is KGHSH and CDR2 LQKENI. With 3 bases removed from V and 0 bases from J, the gap between germline ends came to 3 bases. There are 12 residues in the CDR3. CDR3 protein: CASSPSSYEQYF. As DNA, the CDR3 is TGTGCCAGCTCACCGAGCTCCTACGAGCAGTACTTC.

The chain has TRBV5-4 and TRBJ2-5; 10 bases fit TRBD2. This CDR3 comprises 18 residues. The germline gives CDR1 SGHNT, CDR2 YYREEE (reference sequence). Trimming took 2 bases from V and 4 from J; bases not matched to a gene: 14. Written as DNA, the CDR3 is TGTGCCAGCAGCTTAAAACAAGGGCTAGCGGGAGAACCAGAGACCCAGTACTTC. This codes for CASSLKQGLAGEPETQYF.

The genes are TRBV7-6 and TRBJ2-1; 9 bases map to TRBD1. The J segment lost 4 bases and the V segment lost 3 bases, leaving 10 bases of the junction unmatched. Germline-derived CDR1 and CDR2 are SGHVS and FNYEAQ. This CDR3 has 17 residues. The CDR3 DNA reads TGTGCCAGCAGCTTCCTATCCGGCGGGACAGGGTACAATGAGCAGTTCTTC. It translates to CASSFLSGGTGYNEQFF.